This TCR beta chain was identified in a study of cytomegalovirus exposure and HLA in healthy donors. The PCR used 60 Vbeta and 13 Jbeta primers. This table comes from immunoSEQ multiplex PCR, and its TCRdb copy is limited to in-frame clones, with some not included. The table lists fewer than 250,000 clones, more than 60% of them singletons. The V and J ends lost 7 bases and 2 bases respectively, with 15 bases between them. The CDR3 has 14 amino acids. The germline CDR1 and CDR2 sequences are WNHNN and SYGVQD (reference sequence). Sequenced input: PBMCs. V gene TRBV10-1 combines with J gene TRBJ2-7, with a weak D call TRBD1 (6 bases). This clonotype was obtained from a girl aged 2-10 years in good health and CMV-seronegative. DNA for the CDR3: TGCGCCAGCAAAGGACCGGGACACCCCTACGAGCAGTACTTC. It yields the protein CASKGPGHPYEQYF.